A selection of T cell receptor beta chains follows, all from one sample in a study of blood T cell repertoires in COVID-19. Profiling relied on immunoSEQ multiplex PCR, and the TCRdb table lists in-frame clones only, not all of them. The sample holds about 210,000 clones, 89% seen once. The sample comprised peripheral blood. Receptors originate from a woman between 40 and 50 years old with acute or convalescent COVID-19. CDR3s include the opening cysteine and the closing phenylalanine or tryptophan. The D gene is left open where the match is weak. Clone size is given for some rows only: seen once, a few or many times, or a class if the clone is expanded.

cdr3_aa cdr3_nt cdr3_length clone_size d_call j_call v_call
CASKTDRLPGNTIYF TGTGCCAGCAAAACGGACAGATTACCTGGAAACACCATATATTTT 15 - - TRBJ1-3 TRBV2
CASSEKLGGLNEQFF TGCGCCAGCAGTGAGAAACTGGGGGGGCTAAATGAGCAGTTCTTC 15 - - TRBJ2-1 TRBV10-2
CASSEALLAGGRDTQYF TGTGCCAGCAGTGAAGCCCTCCTAGCGGGGGGGCGGGATACGCAGTATTTT 17 - TRBD2 TRBJ2-3 TRBV6-1
CASSESRGATETQYF TGTGCCAGCAGTGAATCTCGGGGGGCAACGGAGACCCAGTACTTC 15 many - TRBJ2-5 TRBV25-1
CSVDGRGGFYDNEQFF TGCAGCGTTGATGGGCGGGGGGGATTTTATGATAATGAGCAGTTCTTC 16 - TRBD2 TRBJ2-1 TRBV29-1
CASTDRNTGELFF TGTGCCAGTACAGACAGGAACACCGGGGAGCTGTTTTTT 13 - - TRBJ2-2 TRBV19
CASSLRQGATNEKLFF TGCGCCAGCAGCTTGAGGCAGGGTGCAACTAATGAAAAACTGTTTTTT 16 - - TRBJ1-4 TRBV5-1
CASSSTSGGPYNEQFF TGCGCCAGCAGCTCAACCAGCGGGGGGCCCTACAATGAGCAGTTCTTC 16 - TRBD2 TRBJ2-1 TRBV5-1
CASSQDWGTSADTQYF TGTGCCAGCAGCCAAGATTGGGGGACTAGCGCAGATACGCAGTATTTT 16 - TRBD2 TRBJ2-3 TRBV3-1/TRBV3-2
CASSFGLIGQGWF TGTGCCAGCAGTTTCGGGTTAATCGGACAGGGATGGTTC 13 once TRBD1 TRBJ2-7 TRBV12-3/TRBV12-4
CATSGFPGVGYTF TGTGCCACCAGCGGCTTCCCAGGGGTCGGCTACACCTTC 13 - - TRBJ1-2 TRBV15
CASRRTGGDTGELFF TGTGCCAGCAGGCGGACAGGGGGCGACACCGGGGAGCTGTTTTTT 15 - TRBD1 TRBJ2-2 TRBV6-5
CATRVNRGLRGNQPQHF TGTGCCACCAGGGTCAACAGGGGCCTGAGGGGCAATCAGCCCCAGCATTTT 17 once TRBD1 TRBJ1-5 TRBV24-1
CASSYPTPHLGYTF TGTGCCAGCAGTTACCCTACCCCCCATCTTGGCTACACCTTC 14 - - TRBJ1-2 TRBV6-6
CATSGGTGYQPQHF TGTGCCACCAGTGGGGGGACAGGTTATCAGCCCCAGCATTTT 14 - TRBD1 TRBJ1-5 TRBV24-1
CASSKPGQPQHF TGTGCCAGCAGTAAACCCGGTCAGCCCCAGCATTTT 12 - - TRBJ1-5 TRBV12-3/TRBV12-4
CASRRGTGGHGYTF TGTGCCAGCAGGAGAGGGACAGGGGGACATGGCTACACCTTC 14 - TRBD1 TRBJ1-2 TRBV13
CASRGQGGEKLFF TGTGCCAGCAGAGGACAGGGGGGTGAAAAACTGTTTTTT 13 - TRBD1 TRBJ1-4 TRBV5-6
CASSGQGASGANVLTF TGTGCCAGCAGCGGGCAAGGGGCCTCTGGGGCCAACGTCCTGACTTTC 16 - - TRBJ2-6 TRBV11-3
CASSVGETSPEAFF TGTGCCAGCAGCGTAGGAGAGACAAGTCCTGAAGCTTTCTTT 14 - - TRBJ1-1 TRBV9
CASSLVQQGSEGYSNQPQHF TGTGCCAGCAGCTTAGTCCAACAGGGGTCGGAGGGTTATAGCAATCAGCCCCAGCATTTT 20 - TRBD1 TRBJ1-5 TRBV7-7
CASSRNSERGYTF TGTGCCAGCAGCCGCAATTCCGAGAGGGGCTACACCTTC 13 - - TRBJ1-2 TRBV14
CASSLGGFDGYTF TGTGCCAGCAGCTTGGGAGGGTTCGATGGCTACACCTTC 13 once - TRBJ1-2 TRBV5-4
CASSFSAGAAETQYF TGTGCCAGCAGTTTCTCAGCGGGGGCCGCGGAGACCCAGTACTTC 15 - TRBD2 TRBJ2-5 TRBV27
CASSLAQTNEKLFF TGCGCCAGCAGCTTGGCCCAGACTAATGAAAAACTGTTTTTT 14 - - TRBJ1-4 TRBV5-1
CASSENRVNTGELFF TGTGCCAGCAGTGAAAATCGCGTGAACACCGGGGAGCTGTTTTTT 15 - - TRBJ2-2 TRBV6-1
CASSPSGGETQYF TGTGCCAGCAGCCCGAGCGGCGGGGAGACCCAGTACTTC 13 - - TRBJ2-5 TRBV7-9
CAWAMRDRVNQPQHF TGTGCCTGGGCGATGCGGGACAGGGTGAACCAGCCCCAGCATTTT 15 - TRBD1 TRBJ1-5 TRBV30
CASSIPEGTEAFF TGCGCCAGCAGCATCCCGGAGGGGACTGAAGCTTTCTTT 13 - - TRBJ1-1 TRBV5-1
CASSESGFRSNQPQHF TGTGCCAGCAGTGAATCCGGGTTTCGTAGCAATCAGCCCCAGCATTTT 16 - - TRBJ1-5 TRBV25-1
CASSLSASGQGVLSTEAFF TGTGCCAGCAGCTTATCCGCTTCGGGACAGGGCGTATTGAGCACTGAAGCTTTCTTT 19 - TRBD1 TRBJ1-1 TRBV11-2
CASSLAVGGYEKLFF TGCGCCAGCAGCTTGGCTGTAGGGGGCTATGAAAAACTGTTTTTT 15 - TRBD1 TRBJ1-4 TRBV5-1
CASSQEAGGVPLHF TGCGCCAGCAGCCAGGAAGCCGGGGGGGTACCCCTCCACTTT 14 - - TRBJ1-6 TRBV4-1
CASSEVAGPRSYNSPLHF TGTGCCAGCAGTGAAGTGGCGGGACCCCGCTCCTATAATTCACCCCTCCACTTT 18 - - TRBJ1-6 TRBV6-1
CASSLRQGGETQYF TGTGCCAGCAGCCTCCGACAGGGGGGAGAGACCCAGTACTTC 14 - TRBD1 TRBJ2-5 TRBV7-9
CSVEVPGQFPYGYTF TGCAGCGTTGAAGTCCCGGGACAGTTTCCCTATGGCTACACCTTC 15 - TRBD1 TRBJ1-2 TRBV29-1
CASSKAPGANYTEAFF TGTGCCAGCAGCAAAGCGCCAGGGGCGAACTACACTGAAGCTTTCTTT 16 - - TRBJ1-1 TRBV21-1
CATLNRGKAFF TGTGCCACCTTAAACAGGGGGAAGGCTTTCTTT 11 - TRBD1 TRBJ1-1 TRBV5-5
CASSRTLTETYSPLHF TGTGCCAGCAGCCGAACCCTGACAGAGACCTATTCACCCCTCCACTTT 16 - - TRBJ1-6 TRBV11-2
CASSFGQGQAFF TGTGCCAGCAGCTTCGGACAGGGCCAAGCTTTCTTT 12 once TRBD1 TRBJ1-1 TRBV7-9
CASGWGESIGELFF TGTGCCTCGGGCTGGGGGGAATCGATCGGGGAGCTGTTTTTT 14 - - TRBJ2-2 TRBV15
CASSPGRDQPQHF TGTGCCAGCTCACCTGGGAGGGATCAGCCCCAGCATTTT 13 - - TRBJ1-5 TRBV18
CASSSHSEQFF TGTGCCAGCAGCTCGCACAGTGAGCAGTTCTTC 11 - - TRBJ2-1 TRBV5-6
CASIGGNTEAFF TGTGCCAGCATCGGGGGGAACACTGAAGCTTTCTTT 12 - - TRBJ1-1 TRBV2
CASSQIGEKLFF TGCGCCAGCAGCCAAATCGGTGAAAAACTGTTTTTT 12 - - TRBJ1-4 TRBV4-1
CASSKTSGANTGELFF TGTGCCAGCAGCAAAACTAGCGGGGCGAACACCGGGGAGCTGTTTTTT 16 - TRBD2 TRBJ2-2 TRBV7-3
CASSGPGQGGNTIYF TGTGCCAGCAGCGGTCCAGGCCAAGGTGGAAACACCATATATTTT 15 - - TRBJ1-3 TRBV5-6
CASSFTADYGYTF TGTGCCAGCAGCTTTACAGCTGACTATGGCTACACCTTC 13 - - TRBJ1-2 TRBV7-2
CASSFGDTDNEKLFF TGTGCCAGCAGCTTCGGGGACACTGATAATGAAAAACTGTTTTTT 15 - - TRBJ1-4 TRBV7-9
CASGLNGETQYF TGCGCCAGCGGACTGAACGGGGAGACCCAGTACTTC 12 - - TRBJ2-5 TRBV5-1
CASSSTGTSGANVLTF TGTGCCAGCAGTTCAACCGGGACATCCGGGGCCAACGTCCTGACTTTC 16 once - TRBJ2-6 TRBV5-4
CASSDRRGTGTGELFF TGTGCCAGCAGTGACCGGCGCGGGACAGGCACCGGGGAGCTGTTTTTT 16 - TRBD1 TRBJ2-2 TRBV6-4
CAISELGTDSNQPQHF TGTGCCATCAGTGAGTTGGGGACAGACAGCAATCAGCCCCAGCATTTT 16 - TRBD1 TRBJ1-5 TRBV10-3
CAISDDLTASSGNTIYF TGTGCCATCAGCGACGACTTGACGGCAAGCTCTGGAAACACCATATATTTT 17 - - TRBJ1-3 TRBV10-3
CASSLVGQGSRTEAFF TGCGCCAGCAGCTTGGTAGGACAGGGAAGTCGCACTGAAGCTTTCTTT 16 - TRBD1 TRBJ1-1 TRBV5-1